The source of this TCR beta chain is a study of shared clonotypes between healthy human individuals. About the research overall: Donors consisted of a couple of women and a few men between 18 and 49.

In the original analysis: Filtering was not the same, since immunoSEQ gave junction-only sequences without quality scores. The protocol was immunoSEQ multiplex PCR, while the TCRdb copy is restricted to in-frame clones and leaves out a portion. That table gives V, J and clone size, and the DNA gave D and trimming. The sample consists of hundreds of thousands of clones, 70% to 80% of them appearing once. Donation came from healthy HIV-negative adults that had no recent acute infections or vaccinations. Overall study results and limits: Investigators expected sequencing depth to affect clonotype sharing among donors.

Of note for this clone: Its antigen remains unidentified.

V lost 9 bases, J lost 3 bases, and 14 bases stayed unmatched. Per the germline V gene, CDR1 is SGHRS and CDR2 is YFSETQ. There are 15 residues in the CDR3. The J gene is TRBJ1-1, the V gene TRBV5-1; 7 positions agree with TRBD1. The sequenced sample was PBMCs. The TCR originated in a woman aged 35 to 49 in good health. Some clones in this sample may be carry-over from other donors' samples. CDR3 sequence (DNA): TGCGCCACTCGGGAGACAGGGTCACGAGACACTGAAGCTTTCTTT. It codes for CATRETGSRDTEAFF.